The source of this TCR beta chain is a study of T-cell reconstitution after alpha-beta-depleted transplantation in children. Unique molecular identifiers were built into the TCRbeta library. One entry per CDR3 protein results from TCRdb running MiXCR on the PCR reads. The sample has under 6,500 distinct CDR3 sequences, about a sixth seen once. There are 14 residues in the CDR3. Trimming took 7 bases from V and 4 from J; bases not matched to a gene: 9. This chain joins TRBV12-3 or TRBV12-4 and TRBJ1-1; 7 nucleotides line up with TRBD1. Sample: PBMCs, mostly from graft donor cells, taken 180 days after TCRalphabeta/CD19-depleted stem cell transplant. This TCR came from a patient aged 2-10 years who had a stem cell transplant for inherited bone marrow failure, so the T cells may come from the graft donor. The CDR3 is CASKYRGGGTEAFF. As DNA, the CDR3 is TGTGCCAGCAAGTACAGGGGTGGTGGCACTGAAGCTTTCTTT.